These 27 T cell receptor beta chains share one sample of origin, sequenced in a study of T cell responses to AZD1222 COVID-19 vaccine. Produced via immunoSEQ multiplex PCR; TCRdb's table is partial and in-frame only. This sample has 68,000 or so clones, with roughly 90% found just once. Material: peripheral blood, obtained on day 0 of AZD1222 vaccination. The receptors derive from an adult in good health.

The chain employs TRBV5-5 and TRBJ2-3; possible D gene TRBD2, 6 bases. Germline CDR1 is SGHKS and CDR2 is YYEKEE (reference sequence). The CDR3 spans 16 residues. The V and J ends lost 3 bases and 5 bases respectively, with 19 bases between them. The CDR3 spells CASSSLEGAGIDTQYF. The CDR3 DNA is TGTGCCAGCAGCTCCCTCGAGGGAGCGGGTATAGATACGCAGTATTTT.

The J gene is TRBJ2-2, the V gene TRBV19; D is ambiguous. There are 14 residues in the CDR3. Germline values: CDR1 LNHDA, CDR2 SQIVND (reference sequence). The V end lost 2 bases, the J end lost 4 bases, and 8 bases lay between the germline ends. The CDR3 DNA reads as TGTGCCAGTAGTATAATGCCAGGCACCGGGGAGCTGTTTTTT. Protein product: CASSIMPGTGELFF.

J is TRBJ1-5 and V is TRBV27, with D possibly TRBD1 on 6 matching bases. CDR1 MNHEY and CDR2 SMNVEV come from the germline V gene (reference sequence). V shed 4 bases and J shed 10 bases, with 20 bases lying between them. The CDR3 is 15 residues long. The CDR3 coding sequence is TGTGCCAGCAGTTCTCACAACAACGACAGGCGACCCCAGCATTTT. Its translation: CASSSHNNDRRPQHF.

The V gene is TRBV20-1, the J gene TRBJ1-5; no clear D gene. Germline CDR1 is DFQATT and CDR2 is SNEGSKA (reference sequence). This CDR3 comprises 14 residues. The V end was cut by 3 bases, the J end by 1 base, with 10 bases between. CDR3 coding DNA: TGCAGTGCTAGTATAAGTGGGAGCAATCAGCCCCAGCATTTT. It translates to CSASISGSNQPQHF.

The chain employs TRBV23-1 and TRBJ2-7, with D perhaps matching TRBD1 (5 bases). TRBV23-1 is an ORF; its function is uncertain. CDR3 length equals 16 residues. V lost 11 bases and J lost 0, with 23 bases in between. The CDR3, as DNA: TGCGCCGCCAGCACCCAAGGTACAGGCGACTCCTACGAGCAGTACTTC. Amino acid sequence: CAASTQGTGDSYEQYF.

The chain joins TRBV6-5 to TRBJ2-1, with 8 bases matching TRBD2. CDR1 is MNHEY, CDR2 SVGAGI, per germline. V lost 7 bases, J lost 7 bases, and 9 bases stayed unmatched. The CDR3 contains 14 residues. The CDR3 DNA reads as TGTGCCAGCACCGGACTAGCCCCCTTAAATGAGCAGTTCTTC. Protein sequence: CASTGLAPLNEQFF.

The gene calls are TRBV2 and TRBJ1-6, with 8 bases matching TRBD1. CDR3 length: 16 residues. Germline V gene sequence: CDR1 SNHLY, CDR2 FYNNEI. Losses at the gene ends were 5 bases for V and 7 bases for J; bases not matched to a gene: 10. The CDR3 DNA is TGTGCCAGCAGTTCCCTCCGGGACAGGCTGAATTCACCCCTCCACTTT. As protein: CASSSLRDRLNSPLHF.

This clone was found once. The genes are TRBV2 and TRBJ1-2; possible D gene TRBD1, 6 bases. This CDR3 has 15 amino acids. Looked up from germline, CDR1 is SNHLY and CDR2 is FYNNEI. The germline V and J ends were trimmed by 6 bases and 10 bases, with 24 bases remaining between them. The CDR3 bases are TGTGCCAGCAGACCCAATACAGGGATGGCCTCGGACTACACCTTC. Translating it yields CASRPNTGMASDYTF.

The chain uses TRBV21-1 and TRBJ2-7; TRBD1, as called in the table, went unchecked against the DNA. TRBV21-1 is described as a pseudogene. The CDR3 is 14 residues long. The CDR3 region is CASSKGDNSYEQYF. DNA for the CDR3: TGTGCCAGCAGCAAAGGGGACAACTCCTACGAGCAGTACTTC.

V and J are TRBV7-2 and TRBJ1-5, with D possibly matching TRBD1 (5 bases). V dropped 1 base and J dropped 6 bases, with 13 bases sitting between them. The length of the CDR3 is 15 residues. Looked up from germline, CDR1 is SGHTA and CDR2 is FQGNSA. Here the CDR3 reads CASSLGQGWSQPQHF. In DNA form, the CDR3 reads TGTGCCAGCAGCTTAGGCCAGGGTTGGAGTCAGCCCCAGCATTTT. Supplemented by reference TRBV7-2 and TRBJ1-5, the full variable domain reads GAGVSQSPSNKVTEKGKDVELRCDPISGHTALYWYRQSLGQGLEFLIYFQGNSAPDKSGLPSDRFSAERTGGSVSTLTIQRTQQEDSAVYLCASSLGQGWSQPQHFGDGTRLSIL.

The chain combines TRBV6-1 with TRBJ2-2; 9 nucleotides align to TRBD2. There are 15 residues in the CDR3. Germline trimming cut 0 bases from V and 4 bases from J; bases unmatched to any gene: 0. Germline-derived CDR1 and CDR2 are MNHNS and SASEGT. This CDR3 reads CASSEASGSTGELFF. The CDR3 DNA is TGTGCCAGCAGTGAAGCTAGCGGGAGCACCGGGGAGCTGTTTTTT.

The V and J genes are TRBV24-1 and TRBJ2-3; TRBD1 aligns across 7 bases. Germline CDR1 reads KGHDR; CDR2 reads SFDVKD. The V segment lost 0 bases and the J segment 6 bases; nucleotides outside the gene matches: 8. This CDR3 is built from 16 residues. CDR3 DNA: TGTGCCACCAGTGATTTGCGTCAGGGGGATCTTGATACGCAGTATTTT. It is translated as CATSDLRQGDLDTQYF.

CDR3 amino acids: CASSVASWRDTQYF. In DNA form, the CDR3 reads TGTGCCAGCAGCGTAGCTTCGTGGCGGGACACGCAGTATTTT. The J gene is TRBJ2-3, the V gene TRBV9, with TRBD2 as a possible D gene (6 bases). Germline CDR1 SGDLS, CDR2 YYNGEE. Trimming took 0 bases from V and 9 from J, leaving 14 bases between them. The CDR3 spans 14 residues. The full variable domain, rest sourced from reference TRBV9 and TRBJ2-3, is DSGVTQTPKHLITATGQRVTLRCSPRSGDLSVYWYQQSLDQGLQFLIQYYNGEERAKGNILERFSAQQFPDLHSELNLSSLELGDSALYFCASSVASWRDTQYFGPGTRLTVL.

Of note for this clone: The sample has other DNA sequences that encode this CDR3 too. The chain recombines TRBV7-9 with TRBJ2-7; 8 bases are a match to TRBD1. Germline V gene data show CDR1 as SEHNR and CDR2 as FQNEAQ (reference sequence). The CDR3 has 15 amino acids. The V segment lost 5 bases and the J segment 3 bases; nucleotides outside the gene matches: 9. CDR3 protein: CASSPDRGSLYEQYF. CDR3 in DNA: TGTGCCAGCAGCCCTGACAGGGGTTCCCTCTACGAGCAGTACTTC.

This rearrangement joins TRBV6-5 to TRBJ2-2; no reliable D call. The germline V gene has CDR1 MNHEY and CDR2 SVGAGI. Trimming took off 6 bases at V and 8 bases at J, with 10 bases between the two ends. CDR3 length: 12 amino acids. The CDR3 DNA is TGTGCCAGCAGGGTGGACCCAGGGGAGCTGTTTTTT. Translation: CASRVDPGELFF.

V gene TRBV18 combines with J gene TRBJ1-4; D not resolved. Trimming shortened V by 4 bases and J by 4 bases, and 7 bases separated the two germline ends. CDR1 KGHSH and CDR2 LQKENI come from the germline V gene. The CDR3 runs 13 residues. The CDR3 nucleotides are TGTGCCAGCTCACAGGATTATAATGAAAAACTGTTTTTT. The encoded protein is CASSQDYNEKLFF.

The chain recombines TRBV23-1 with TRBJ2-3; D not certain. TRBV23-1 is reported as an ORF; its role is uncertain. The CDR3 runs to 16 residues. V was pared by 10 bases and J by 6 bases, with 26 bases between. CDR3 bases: TGCGCCACCAAATTCCACTCTGTCAACCTCACCGATACGCAGTATTTT. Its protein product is CATKFHSVNLTDTQYF.

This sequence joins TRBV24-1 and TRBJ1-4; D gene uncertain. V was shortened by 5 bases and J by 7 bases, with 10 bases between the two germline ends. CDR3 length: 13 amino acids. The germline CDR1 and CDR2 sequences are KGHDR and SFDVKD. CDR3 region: CATSVAGAEKLFF. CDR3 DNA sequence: TGTGCCACCAGTGTGGCAGGCGCTGAAAAACTGTTTTTT.

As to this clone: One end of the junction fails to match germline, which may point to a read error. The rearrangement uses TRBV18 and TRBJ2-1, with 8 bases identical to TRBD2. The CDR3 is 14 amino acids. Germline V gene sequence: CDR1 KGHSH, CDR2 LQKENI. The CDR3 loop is CASSTSDHYYEQFF. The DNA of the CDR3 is TGTGCCAGCTCGACTAGCGACCACTACTATGAGCAGTTCTTC.

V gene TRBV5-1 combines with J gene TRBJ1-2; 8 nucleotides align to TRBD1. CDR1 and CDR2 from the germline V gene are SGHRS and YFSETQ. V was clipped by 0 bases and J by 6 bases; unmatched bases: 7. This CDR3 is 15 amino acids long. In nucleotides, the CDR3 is TGCGCCAGCAGCTTGGCTATGGACAGGGTTAATGGCTACACCTTC. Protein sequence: CASSLAMDRVNGYTF.

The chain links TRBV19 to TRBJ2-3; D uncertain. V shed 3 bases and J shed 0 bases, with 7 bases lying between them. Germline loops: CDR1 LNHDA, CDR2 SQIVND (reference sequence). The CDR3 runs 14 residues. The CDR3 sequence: CASSMGTSTDTQYF. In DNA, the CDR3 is TGTGCCAGTAGTATGGGTACTAGCACAGATACGCAGTATTTT.

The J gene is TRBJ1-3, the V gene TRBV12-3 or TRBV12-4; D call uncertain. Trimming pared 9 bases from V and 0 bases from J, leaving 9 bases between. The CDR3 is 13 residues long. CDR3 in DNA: TGTGCCAGTGGCCCCCACTCTGGAAACACCATATATTTT. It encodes CASGPHSGNTIYF.

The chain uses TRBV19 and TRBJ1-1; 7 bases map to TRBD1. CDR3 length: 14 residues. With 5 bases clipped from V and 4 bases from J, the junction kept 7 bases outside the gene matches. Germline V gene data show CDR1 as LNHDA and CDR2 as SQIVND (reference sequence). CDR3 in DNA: TGTGCCAGTAGTGCCCGTGCAGGGGGCACTGAAGCTTTCTTT. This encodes CASSARAGGTEAFF.

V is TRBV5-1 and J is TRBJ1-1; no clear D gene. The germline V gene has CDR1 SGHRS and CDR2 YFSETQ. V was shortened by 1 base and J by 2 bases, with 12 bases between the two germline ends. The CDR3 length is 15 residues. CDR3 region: CASSLTGNQNTEAFF. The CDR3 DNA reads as TGCGCCAGCAGCTTGACCGGGAATCAAAACACTGAAGCTTTCTTT.

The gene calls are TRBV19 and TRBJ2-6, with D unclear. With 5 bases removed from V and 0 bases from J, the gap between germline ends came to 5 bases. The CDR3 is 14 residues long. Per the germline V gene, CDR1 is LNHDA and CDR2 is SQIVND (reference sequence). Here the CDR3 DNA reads TGTGCCAGTAGTCCTAGCTCTGGGGCCAACGTCCTGACTTTC. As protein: CASSPSSGANVLTF.

The CDR3 loop is CASSDSSPGGGTDTQYF. DNA for the CDR3: TGTGCCAGCAGTGACTCGAGTCCTGGGGGTGGCACAGATACGCAGTATTTT. This chain links TRBV6-4 with TRBJ2-3; D tentatively fits TRBD1 or TRBD2 (5 bases each). Germline V lookup: CDR1 MRHNA, CDR2 SNTAGT. This CDR3 is 17 amino acids long. The ends were cut back, 0 bases at V and 1 base at J, with 14 bases in the middle.

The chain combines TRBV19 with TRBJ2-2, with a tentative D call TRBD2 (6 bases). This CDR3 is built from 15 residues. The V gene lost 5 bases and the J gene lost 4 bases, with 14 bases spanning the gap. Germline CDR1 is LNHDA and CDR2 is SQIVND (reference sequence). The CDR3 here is CASSRGGYSTGELFF. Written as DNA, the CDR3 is TGTGCCAGTAGTCGTGGGGGGTACAGCACCGGGGAGCTGTTTTTT.